Listed below are T cell receptor beta chains from one sample, sequenced in a study of beta chain features in type 1 diabetes. Generated by immunoSEQ multiplex PCR, the TCRdb table keeps only in-frame clones and is missing some. This table has over 650,000 clones, over 12% appearing once. What was sequenced was naive CD4+ T cells from blood. The receptors come from a man aged 18-30 years with type 1 diabetes. Both conserved end residues are part of each CDR3. D genes are given only for firm matches. Size is omitted from some rows. Given values are once, few, many or a class for expanded clones.

TRBJ2-5,TRBV5-1,TRBD1,few,CASRRTGGLETQYF,TGCGCCAGCAGGAGGACAGGGGGCTTGGAGACCCAGTACTTC
TRBJ2-1,TRBV28,TRBD2,few,CASSPPGGSYNEQFF,TGTGCCAGCAGTCCTCCGGGGGGATCCTACAATGAGCAGTTCTTC
TRBJ1-1,TRBV9,NA,few,CASSVAGHEAFF,TGTGCCAGCAGCGTAGCCGGGCATGAAGCTTTCTTT
TRBJ2-7,TRBV5-1,NA,NA,CASSSSSGDEQYF,TGCGCCAGCAGCTCGTCCTCAGGGGACGAGCAGTACTTC
TRBJ2-7,TRBV6-5,NA,NA,CASMSSGPRTYEQYF,TGTGCCAGCATGTCTTCGGGACCGCGAACCTACGAGCAGTACTTC
TRBJ1-1,TRBV7-3,NA,NA,CASSFGGRTEAFF,TGTGCCAGCAGCTTTGGGGGCAGGACTGAAGCTTTCTTT
TRBJ2-4,TRBV5-4,NA,few,CASSMVGPRGTAKNIQYF,TGTGCCAGCAGCATGGTGGGGCCACGGGGTACCGCCAAAAACATTCAGTACTTC
TRBJ1-1,TRBV16,NA,NA,CASSQSGPPNTEAFF,TGTGCCAGCAGCCAATCGGGGCCCCCGAACACTGAAGCTTTCTTT
TRBJ1-3,TRBV5-1,NA,few,CASSLRARGAGNTIYF,TGCGCCAGCAGCTTGCGGGCCCGGGGGGCTGGAAACACCATATATTTT
TRBJ2-3,TRBV7-9,NA,few,CASSQFTGADTQYF,TGTGCCAGCAGCCAATTTACCGGGGCAGATACGCAGTATTTT
TRBJ1-3,TRBV30,NA,NA,CAWSLGIGNTIYF,TGTGCCTGGTCTCTCGGAATTGGAAACACCATATATTTT
TRBJ2-7,TRBV4-2,TRBD2,few,CASSQGLAGGTYEQYF,TGTGCCAGCAGCCAAGGACTAGCGGGGGGGACCTACGAGCAGTACTTC
TRBJ2-1,TRBV11-2,TRBD2,NA,CASSLKFLGTSGHNEQFF,TGTGCCAGCAGCTTAAAATTCTTAGGGACTAGCGGGCACAATGAGCAGTTCTTC
TRBJ2-5,TRBV25-1,NA,NA,CASSEWKGPKTQYF,TGTGCCAGCAGTGAATGGAAAGGGCCCAAGACCCAGTACTTC
TRBJ2-7,TRBV4-3,TRBD1,few,CASSARQGSSYEQYF,TGCGCCAGCAGCGCAAGACAGGGTAGCTCCTACGAGCAGTACTTC
TRBJ1-4,TRBV4-1,TRBD1,few,CASSGAGTANEKLFF,TGCGCCAGCAGCGGAGCCGGGACAGCTAATGAAAAACTGTTTTTT
TRBJ1-6,TRBV30,NA,few,CAWSPTGVSPLHF,TGTGCCTGGAGTCCCACCGGTGTTTCACCCCTCCACTTT
TRBJ2-7,TRBV4-3,NA,NA,CASSQDVGDYEQYF,TGCGCCAGCAGCCAAGATGTGGGAGACTACGAGCAGTACTTC
TRBJ1-3,TRBV9,NA,NA,CASSVEASGNTIYF,TGTGCCAGCAGCGTAGAGGCCTCTGGAAACACCATATATTTT
TRBJ2-7,TRBV29-1,NA,few,CSVQSGSYEQYF,TGCAGCGTGCAGAGCGGCTCCTACGAGCAGTACTTC
TRBJ2-3,TRBV28,NA,few,CASRDSFTDTQYF,TGTGCCAGCAGGGACAGTTTCACAGATACGCAGTATTTT
TRBJ2-7,TRBV7-3,TRBD1,few,CASSLMGQGYEQYF,TGTGCCAGCAGCTTAATGGGACAGGGGTACGAGCAGTACTTC
TRBJ2-2,TRBV2,NA,few,CASSVNSPELFF,TGTGCCAGCAGTGTAAACTCCCCGGAGCTGTTTTTT
TRBJ2-3,TRBV29-1,NA,NA,CSVESGGSTDTQYF,TGCAGCGTTGAATCTGGGGGGAGCACAGATACGCAGTATTTT
TRBJ2-1,TRBV29-1,NA,few,CSVMDLTYNEQFF,TGCAGCGTTATGGACTTAACATACAATGAGCAGTTCTTC
TRBJ2-7,TRBV18,NA,few,CASSPGTVSYEQYF,TGTGCCAGCTCACCAGGGACTGTGAGCTACGAGCAGTACTTC
TRBJ2-3,TRBV25-1,NA,few,CASSESGYRGDTQYF,TGTGCCAGCAGTGAATCAGGGTATCGAGGAGATACGCAGTATTTT
TRBJ2-7,TRBV29-1,NA,few,CSVGNSPYEQYF,TGCAGCGTTGGGAACAGCCCCTACGAGCAGTACTTC
TRBJ2-7,TRBV9,TRBD1,few,CASSVGGQGFGEQYF,TGTGCCAGCAGCGTAGGGGGACAGGGATTTGGTGAGCAGTACTTC
TRBJ2-2,TRBV7-9,NA,few,CASSSLSFPGSNTGELFF,TGTGCCAGCAGCTCCCTATCTTTTCCGGGATCGAACACCGGGGAGCTGTTTTTT
TRBJ2-3,TRBV9,NA,NA,CASSVVGEDTQYF,TGTGCCAGCAGCGTAGTAGGTGAGGATACGCAGTATTTT
TRBJ1-4,TRBV7-6,TRBD1,NA,CASSPGQGPGEKLFF,TGTGCCAGCAGCCCCGGACAGGGGCCGGGTGAAAAACTGTTTTTT
TRBJ2-3,TRBV28,TRBD1,NA,CASALGGRGADTQYF,TGTGCCAGCGCTCTAGGGGGCCGAGGGGCAGATACGCAGTATTTT
TRBJ2-5,TRBV7-9,TRBD1,few,CASSLSRLTIQGETQYF,TGTGCCAGCAGCTTAAGTCGCTTAACGATACAGGGGGAGACCCAGTACTTC
TRBJ2-3,TRBV18,NA,NA,CASSPRDFDTQYF,TGTGCCAGCTCACCACGGGACTTCGATACGCAGTATTTT
TRBJ2-1,TRBV6-5,TRBD2,NA,CASSYGLASEQFF,TGTGCCAGCAGTTACGGACTAGCAAGCGAGCAGTTCTTC
TRBJ2-7,TRBV27,TRBD2,NA,CASSLLASGSYEQYF,TGTGCCAGCAGTTTACTGGCTAGCGGGAGCTACGAGCAGTACTTC
TRBJ2-2,TRBV9,TRBD1,NA,CASSVPGQGHLNTGELFF,TGTGCCAGCAGCGTTCCGGGACAGGGTCACTTGAACACCGGGGAGCTGTTTTTT
TRBJ1-2,TRBV28,TRBD1,NA,CASSQGQGSWWGYGYTF,TGTGCCAGCAGCCAAGGACAGGGTTCTTGGTGGGGCTATGGCTACACCTTC
TRBJ2-6,TRBV25-1,NA,few,CATSQGGANVLTF,TGTGCCACCTCGCAGGGCGGGGCCAACGTCCTGACTTTC
TRBJ1-1,TRBV6-5,TRBD1,few,CASSFKGAVTEAFF,TGTGCCAGCAGTTTTAAGGGGGCGGTCACTGAAGCTTTCTTT
TRBJ2-2,TRBV4-2,NA,few,CASSQDRVDGELFF,TGTGCCAGCAGCCAAGACAGGGTCGACGGGGAGCTGTTTTTT
TRBJ2-3,TRBV5-1,NA,few,CASSPRQGTDTQYF,TGCGCCAGCAGCCCTAGACAGGGCACAGATACGCAGTATTTT
TRBJ2-5,TRBV10-3,TRBD2,NA,CAISESNSGGQETQYF,TGTGCCATCAGTGAGTCTAATAGCGGGGGTCAAGAGACCCAGTACTTC
TRBJ1-1,TRBV5-6,NA,NA,CASSLGRSRTEAFF,TGTGCCAGCAGCTTGGGTCGGTCCCGCACTGAAGCTTTCTTT
TRBJ1-4,TRBV2,NA,few,CASSGRDSEKLFF,TGTGCCAGCAGTGGCAGGGATAGCGAAAAACTGTTTTTT
TRBJ2-7,TRBV4-1,TRBD1,NA,CASSQGNPGTGRGEQYF,TGCGCCAGCAGCCAAGGTAATCCCGGGACAGGACGGGGAGAGCAGTACTTC
TRBJ2-7,TRBV7-8,TRBD1,few,CASSFGQGLYEQYF,TGTGCCAGCAGCTTCGGACAGGGTCTCTACGAGCAGTACTTC
TRBJ1-5,TRBV25-1,NA,few,CASSDGKNQPQHF,TGTGCCAGCAGTGATGGGAAAAATCAGCCCCAGCATTTT
TRBJ2-7,TRBV9,NA,few,CASSVGKGSYEQYF,TGTGCCAGCAGCGTAGGAAAGGGTTCCTACGAGCAGTACTTC
TRBJ1-2,TRBV10-3,TRBD1,NA,CAISEEGQGTAWHGYTF,TGTGCCATCAGTGAAGAGGGACAGGGCACAGCGTGGCATGGCTACACCTTC
TRBJ2-5,TRBV15,NA,NA,CATSRDQWKQETQYF,TGTGCCACCAGCAGAGATCAGTGGAAACAAGAGACCCAGTACTTC